Below, 31 T cell receptor beta chains from the same sample are listed, as sequenced in a study of T cell repertoires in cytomegalovirus infection. TCRdb reprocessed the reads via MiXCR and lists one record per CDR3 protein. The sample records over 100,000 distinct CDR3 sequences, about 30% being singletons. Their recognized antigens are unknown. This sample comprised CD8+ T cells from cultured PBMCs, obtained from culture after CMV antigen stimulation. These TCRs come from a human donor in good health (CMV status not recorded). Some clones in this sample may be carry-over from other donors' samples.

The chain has TRBV5-1 and TRBJ2-7; D unclear. V dropped 0 bases and J dropped 3 bases, with 10 bases sitting between them. This CDR3 has 14 residues. Germline assignment: CDR1 SGHRS and CDR2 YFSETQ. CDR3 sequence (DNA): TGCGCCAGCAGCTTGGCTGCAGTCTACTACGAGCAGTACTTC. Its protein is CASSLAAVYYEQYF.

The chain is built from TRBV12-3 or TRBV12-4 and TRBJ2-3; weak D call: TRBD2 (6 bases). Trimming removed 4 bases from V and 0 bases from J, with 8 bases in between. This CDR3 contains 14 residues. The DNA of the CDR3 is TGTGCCAGCAGTTCCGGGACTAGCACAGATACGCAGTATTTT. Translated, it gives CASSSGTSTDTQYF.

This clonotype was recorded many times. This rearrangement joins TRBV7-6 to TRBJ2-2; 8 nucleotides line up with TRBD2. This CDR3 comprises 15 residues. V was clipped by 0 bases and J by 6 bases; unmatched bases: 3. Germline values: CDR1 SGHVS, CDR2 FNYEAQ. The CDR3 nucleotides are TGTGCCAGCAGCTTAGCCGGGGGGGGCGCCGGGGAGCTGTTTTTT. This translates into CASSLAGGGAGELFF.

This clonotype turned up a few times. The chain joins TRBV19 to TRBJ1-2; D is undetermined. The CDR3 totals 15 residues. V was cut by 3 bases and J by 6 bases, with 17 bases left in between. The germline V gene encodes CDR1 LNHDA and CDR2 SQIVND (reference sequence). The DNA for the CDR3 is TGTGCCAGTAGTATCACATCGGCAGTAGCAAATGGCTACACCTTC. Translation: CASSITSAVANGYTF.

There are a few counts of this clonotype. This chain links TRBV10-3 with TRBJ2-5; weak D call: TRBD2 (5 bases). Germline loops: CDR1 ENHRY, CDR2 SYGVKD. This CDR3 is 17 amino acids long. Trimming cost V 0 bases and J 5 bases, with 19 bases left between them. Here the CDR3 reads CAISESWSGSELETQYF. The CDR3 DNA follows: TGTGCCATCAGTGAGTCGTGGTCGGGGTCGGAATTGGAGACCCAGTACTTC.

V usage is TRBV4-1 and J usage is TRBJ2-7; no reliable D call. Trimming removed 3 bases at V and 0 bases at J, with 9 bases between. The CDR3 is made up of 14 amino acids. CDR1 and CDR2 from the germline V gene are MGHRA and YSYEKL. Here the CDR3 reads CASSQGLSSYEQYF. The DNA for the CDR3 is TGCGCCAGCAGCCAGGGCCTCAGCTCCTACGAGCAGTACTTC.

The chain links TRBV20-1 to TRBJ1-1, with no clear D. Germline V CDR1 and CDR2: DFQATT, SNEGSKA (reference sequence). The ends were cut back, 1 base at V and 8 bases at J, with 8 bases in the middle. The CDR3 sequence is 11 residues long. The CDR3 loop reads CSARVPTEAFF. CDR3 bases: TGCAGTGCTAGAGTACCAACCGAAGCTTTCTTT.

This clonotype came up many times. The gene calls are TRBV20-1 and TRBJ1-2; tentative D call: TRBD1 (6 bases). The CDR3 is made up of 14 amino acids. The V gene's germline CDR1 is DFQATT and CDR2 SNEGSKA (reference sequence). The germline V and J ends were trimmed by 0 bases and 3 bases, with 11 bases remaining between them. CDR3 loop: CSARDGGADYGYTF. The DNA of the CDR3 is TGCAGTGCTAGAGACGGGGGCGCGGACTATGGCTACACCTTC.

The V and J genes are TRBV4-1 and TRBJ2-1; 12 bases are shared with TRBD2. The CDR3 length is 20 residues. V lost 1 base and J lost 1; bases outside the gene matches: 11. CDR1 is MGHRA and CDR2 is YSYEKL in the germline V gene. The CDR3 DNA reads as TGCGCCAGCAGCCAAGGACTAGCGGGGGCCTACCTTCATTCCTACAATGAGCAGTTCTTC. Amino acids: CASSQGLAGAYLHSYNEQFF.

This clonotype occurred many times. J is TRBJ2-5 and V is TRBV28; 10 bases line up with TRBD2. Trimming at V came to 3 bases and at J to 2 bases, leaving 3 bases not matched to a gene. The V gene's germline CDR1 is MDHEN and CDR2 SYDVKM. The CDR3 loop spans 15 amino acids. The CDR3 DNA follows: TGTGCCAGCAGTTTCATAGCGGGGGGACAAGAGACCCAGTACTTC. The encoded protein is CASSFIAGGQETQYF. Together with reference TRBV28 and TRBJ2-5, the CDR3 gives the full variable domain: DVKVTQSSRYLVKRTGEKVFLECVQDMDHENMFWYRQDPGLGLRLIYFSYDVKMKEKGDIPEGYSVSREKKERFSLILESASTNQTSMYLCASSFIAGGQETQYFGPGTRLLVL.

This clonotype was counted between two and nine times. The chain recombines TRBV12-3 or TRBV12-4 with TRBJ2-1; 7 positions agree with TRBD2. The CDR3 totals 15 residues. V shed 1 base, J shed 3 bases, and the junction held 3 bases outside the gene matches. CDR3 coding DNA: TGTGCCAGCAGTTTAGTTGGCGGGGGCTACAATGAGCAGTTCTTC. Amino acid sequence: CASSLVGGGYNEQFF.

This clonotype was seen only a few times. V and J are TRBV7-2 and TRBJ2-5; no firm D call. CDR1 is SGHTA and CDR2 is FQGNSA in the germline V gene. The length of the CDR3 is 13 residues. Trimming left V 1 base short and J 4 bases short, with 7 bases between. CDR3 nucleotides: TGTGCCAGCAGCTTAGTACCCGGAGAGACCCAGTACTTC. It codes for CASSLVPGETQYF.

The V and J genes are TRBV27 and TRBJ1-6; the D gene is possibly TRBD1 (5 bases). There are 15 residues in the CDR3. The germline V gene has CDR1 MNHEY and CDR2 SMNVEV (reference sequence). V was cut by 5 bases and J by 6 bases, with 14 bases left in between. CDR3 protein: CASSPAPGGNSPLHF. DNA for the CDR3: TGTGCCAGCAGTCCCGCTCCGGGGGGTAATTCACCCCTCCACTTT.

This chain connects TRBV5-1 to TRBJ2-1; D is tentatively TRBD1 or TRBD2 (5 bases each). Trimming took 0 bases from V and 2 from J, leaving 15 bases between them. CDR1 and CDR2 (germline): SGHRS, YFSETQ. CDR3 length: 17 residues. CDR3 residues: CASSLALGVNTYNEQFF. Written as DNA, the CDR3 is TGCGCCAGCAGCTTGGCCTTGGGGGTAAATACCTACAATGAGCAGTTCTTC.

The V gene is TRBV5-4, the J gene TRBJ1-2, with TRBD1 identical over 7 bases. The J segment lost 5 bases and the V segment lost 0 bases, leaving 4 bases of the junction unmatched. CDR1 is SGHNT, CDR2 YYREEE, per germline (reference sequence). This CDR3 is built from 14 residues. For the CDR3, the DNA is TGTGCCAGCAGCTTGGAACAGGGGTGGTATGGCTACACCTTC. Translation gives CASSLEQGWYGYTF.

This clonotype was observed a single time. The chain links TRBV7-6 to TRBJ1-1; D uncertain. Trimming pared 1 base from V and 0 bases from J, leaving 9 bases between. CDR3 length: 15 residues. Germline lookup yields CDR1 SGHVS and CDR2 FNYEAQ. CDR3 DNA: TGTGCCAGCAGCTTAGGGTGGTCCGTGAACACTGAAGCTTTCTTT. Translation gives CASSLGWSVNTEAFF.

On this clonotype: The limits of the CDR3 on the DNA are not certain, so only TCRdb's listed CDR3 is given. The chain carries TRBV7-5 and TRBJ1-1; whether TRBD1, the table's D call, matches the DNA was not checked. TRBV7-5 is a listed pseudogene. The CDR3 comprises 16 residues, both ends counted. The CDR3 loop is CISVPEAATGNTEAFF.

The rearrangement uses TRBV7-8 and TRBJ2-7; 8 bases map to TRBD2. Germline V gene lookup returns CDR1 SGHVS and CDR2 FQNEAQ. V was clipped by 1 base and J by 3 bases; unmatched bases: 5. CDR3 size: 15 residues. The CDR3 region has the DNA TGTGCCAGCAGCTTAGGGGCGGGGGGCTACTACGAGCAGTACTTC. It is translated as CASSLGAGGYYEQYF.

J is TRBJ2-7 and V is TRBV12-3 or TRBV12-4; 10 nucleotides agree with TRBD2. CDR3 size: 16 residues. V was clipped by 5 bases and J by 2 bases; unmatched bases: 9. CDR3 coding DNA: TGTGCCAGCAGTGATACTCTAGCGGGGGTCGCCTACGAGCAGTACTTC. Its protein product is CASSDTLAGVAYEQYF.

The rearrangement joins TRBV27 to TRBJ1-1, with 9 nucleotides matching TRBD1. The junction had 4 bases not matched to a gene; V was cut back by 4 bases and J by 4 bases. The CDR3 consists of 14 residues. Looked up from germline, CDR1 is MNHEY and CDR2 is SMNVEV (reference sequence). This CDR3 reads CASSWGQGSTEAFF. CDR3 nucleotide sequence: TGTGCCAGCAGTTGGGGACAGGGAAGCACTGAAGCTTTCTTT.

The chain combines TRBV19 with TRBJ1-2; 9 bases match TRBD1. The length of the CDR3 is 16 residues. V was clipped by 7 bases and J by 2 bases; unmatched bases: 11. The germline CDR1 and CDR2 sequences are LNHDA and SQIVND (reference sequence). The CDR3 sequence is CASTTPAGTGNYGYTF. DNA for the CDR3: TGTGCCAGTACCACTCCCGCCGGGACAGGGAACTATGGCTACACCTTC.

The CDR3 DNA reads as TGTGCCAGTGCAGCTCCGAATGAAAAACTGTTTTTT. It specifies CASAAPNEKLFF. V gene TRBV10-3 combines with J gene TRBJ1-4, with unresolved D. The germline V gene encodes CDR1 ENHRY and CDR2 SYGVKD. The CDR3 has 12 residues. Trimming stripped 10 bases from V and 5 bases from J, with 11 bases between.

The J gene is TRBJ1-2, the V gene TRBV12-3 or TRBV12-4, with D perhaps TRBD1 (5 bases). V lost 3 bases to trimming and J lost 14 bases, with 16 bases between them. This CDR3 has 12 residues. The CDR3 DNA sequence: TGTGCCAGCAGTTTCTCGTCGTTGGGGGGGACCTTC. Encoded protein: CASSFSSLGGTF.

This clonotype was detected a few times. The rearrangement links TRBV20-1 to TRBJ2-7; D uncertain. The CDR3 loop spans 16 amino acids. Trimming took 0 bases from V and 0 from J, leaving 15 bases between them. Germline values: CDR1 DFQATT, CDR2 SNEGSKA (reference sequence). The CDR3 DNA reads TGCAGTGCTAGAGATCCGTCCCCGGACGGCTCCTACGAGCAGTACTTC. Residues: CSARDPSPDGSYEQYF.

This clonotype was counted ten times or more. This chain uses TRBV12-3 or TRBV12-4 with TRBJ2-5, with a weak D call TRBD1 (6 bases). The CDR3 is 15 residues long. V was cut by 7 bases and J by 5 bases, with 20 bases left in between. DNA of the CDR3: TGTGCCAGCACTCTGGGCACAGGGTTTATGGAGACCCAGTACTTC. It yields the protein CASTLGTGFMETQYF.

This clonotype was seen only a few times. The chain carries TRBV4-2 and TRBJ1-2, with a weak D call TRBD1 (5 bases). Trimming shortened V by 2 bases and J by 4 bases, and 20 bases separated the two germline ends. Per the germline V gene, CDR1 is LGHNA and CDR2 is YNFKEQ. CDR3 length equals 17 residues. The CDR3 here is CASSQSTAGPSAYGYTF. CDR3 DNA sequence: TGTGCCAGCAGCCAATCTACCGCAGGGCCTTCCGCCTATGGCTACACCTTC.

This clonotype was seen only a few times. The chain carries TRBV12-3 or TRBV12-4 and TRBJ2-7; the D is unclear. V was cut by 2 bases and J by 0 bases, with 8 bases left in between. The CDR3 is 14 amino acids. The DNA of the CDR3 is TGTGCCAGCAGTTTAAGCCACTTCTCCTACGAGCAGTACTTC. Encoded protein: CASSLSHFSYEQYF.

The chain has TRBV2 and TRBJ2-7; a weak D match, TRBD2 (6 bases). In germline, CDR1 is SNHLY, CDR2 FYNNEI. Trimming took 10 bases from V and 0 from J, leaving 16 bases between them. The CDR3 covers 14 residues. The CDR3 here is CAIRAGGTSYEQYF. CDR3 DNA sequence: TGTGCCATCAGGGCCGGGGGTACCTCCTACGAGCAGTACTTC.

This clonotype was seen repeatedly, ten times or more. The CDR3 DNA reads TGTGCCAGCAGTCCTACTAGCGGCCCCACCAATGAGCAGTTCTTC. Protein: CASSPTSGPTNEQFF. V usage is TRBV7-2 and J usage is TRBJ2-1; the match to TRBD2 covers 8 bases. V dropped 6 bases and J dropped 6; count of bases not matched to a gene: 10. Germline loops: CDR1 SGHTA, CDR2 FQGNSA. The CDR3 length is 15 residues.

The chain is built from TRBV12-3 or TRBV12-4 and TRBJ1-2; TRBD1 is a possible D gene (5 bases). The CDR3 is 12 amino acids. V gave up 6 bases and J gave up 3 bases, with 8 bases separating them. CDR3 protein: CASRGGDYGYTF. In DNA form, the CDR3 reads TGTGCCAGCAGGGGGGGGGACTATGGCTACACCTTC.

The table lists this clonotype with a few counts. The genes are TRBV29-1 and TRBJ2-5; 7 bases are a match to TRBD1. V lost 6 bases to trimming and J lost 2 bases; unmatched junction nucleotides: 6. This CDR3 region has 13 residues. Germline CDR1 reads SQVTM; CDR2 reads ANQGSEA. The CDR3 protein is CSVLGQAQETQYF. DNA of the CDR3: TGCAGCGTCCTCGGACAGGCACAAGAGACCCAGTACTTC.